Listed below are T cell receptor beta chains from one sample, sequenced in a study of T cell responses to AZD1222 COVID-19 vaccine. Some clones are missing from TCRdb's copy, which holds only in-frame ones; the method was immunoSEQ multiplex PCR. The table lists about 88,000 clones, approximately 90% of them singletons. The starting material was peripheral blood, obtained 28 days after the second AZD1222 dose. The receptors were gathered from an adult who received the AZD1222 COVID-19 vaccine. The conserved cysteine and the conserved F or W are not part of the CDR3 here.

TRBV29-1	SVAQGREKLF
TRBV7-2	ASSPDSVNTEAF
TRBV18	ASSPDRADYGYT
TRBV4-3	ASSQAQGGYEQY
TRBV10-2	ASSELNRGSPYGYT
TRBV6-5	ASRDRGLGAF
TRBV5-1	ASSLGGGARYEQY
TRBV7-2	ASSPSSYYGYT
TRBV7-2	ASSSQGTDLNQPQH
TRBV24-1	ATPNSGPRYTEAF
TRBV27	ASSLDRGNYNEQF
TRBV4-1	ASSQDETNYSNQPQH
TRBV27	ASSFKGTPGQGAGWTEAF
TRBV5-1	ASSLAAGTASTDTQY
TRBV28	ASSPPYNSPLH
TRBV7-9	ASSLGQNGYT
TRBV6-5	ASSMAGGQPQH
TRBV28	ASRTGSITGELF
TRBV7-2	ASSWDSFTDTQY
TRBV27	ASSLVFGNTIY
TRBV28	ASSSVRGQVLYGYT
TRBV28	ASSSGTGSVSNQPQH
TRBV13	ASSFRQGPDTQY
TRBV7-9	ASTGGIYGYT
TRBV6-5	ASSSPGQGVGYT
TRBV3-1/TRBV3-2	ASTPPGGNTEAF
TRBV5-4	ASSLVGLSEKLF
TRBV24-1	ATSDTGGVQTGELF
TRBV4-1	ASSQEGGTRLNTGELF
TRBV6-2/TRBV6-3	ASSYFRYGYT
TRBV7-9	ASSHTHHEQY
TRBV5-5	ASSLRGGYGYT
TRBV6-5	ASFPAGQTLYEQY
TRBV4-1	ASSQTGTNQETQY
TRBV15	ATSRDGFEQF
TRBV10-3	AISDTGAPRFEGYT
TRBV27	ASSPLIGQNTEAF
TRBV25-1	ASSEGGWVTEAF
TRBV6-5	ASSYRGGIYGYT
TRBV19	ASTGGGRYEKLF
TRBV12-3/TRBV12-4	ASSRSWGETQY
TRBV9	ASSVDGSGETQY
TRBV6-1	ASSGSDRGSNQPQH
TRBV30	AWSLPSGANVLT
TRBV6-5	ASSRGRFNSEQF
TRBV19	ASRSGGINTEAF
TRBV13	ASSLGPTGDTQY
TRBV7-9	ASSLQGARANEKLF
TRBV6-4	ASSDRENTEAF
TRBV5-1	ASSLRLAGAQETQY